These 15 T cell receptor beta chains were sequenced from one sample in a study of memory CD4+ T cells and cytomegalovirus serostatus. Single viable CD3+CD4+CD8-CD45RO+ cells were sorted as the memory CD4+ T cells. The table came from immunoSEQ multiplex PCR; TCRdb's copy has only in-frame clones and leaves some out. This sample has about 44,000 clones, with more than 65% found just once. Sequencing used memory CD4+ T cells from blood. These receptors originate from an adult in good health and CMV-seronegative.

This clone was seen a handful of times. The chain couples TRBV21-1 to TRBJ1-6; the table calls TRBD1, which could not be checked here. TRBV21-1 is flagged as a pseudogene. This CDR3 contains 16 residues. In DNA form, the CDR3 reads TGTGCCAGCAGCAAAGGTCAGGAGACAGGGGCTTCACCCCTCCACTTT. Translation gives CASSKGQETGASPLHF.

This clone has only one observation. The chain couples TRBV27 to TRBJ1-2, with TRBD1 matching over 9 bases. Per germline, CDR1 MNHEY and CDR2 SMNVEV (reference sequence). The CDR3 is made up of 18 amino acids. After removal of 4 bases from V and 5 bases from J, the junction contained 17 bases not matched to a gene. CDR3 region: CASSSTGTGKSGGYGYTF. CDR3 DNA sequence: TGTGCCAGCAGTTCGACCGGGACAGGGAAGTCAGGGGGTTATGGCTACACCTTC.

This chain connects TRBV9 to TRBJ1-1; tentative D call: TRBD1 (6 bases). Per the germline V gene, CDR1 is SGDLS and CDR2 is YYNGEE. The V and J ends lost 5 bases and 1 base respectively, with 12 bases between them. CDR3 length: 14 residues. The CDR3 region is CASSEDSGNTEAFF. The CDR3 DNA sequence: TGTGCCAGCAGTGAGGACAGTGGGAACACTGAAGCTTTCTTT.

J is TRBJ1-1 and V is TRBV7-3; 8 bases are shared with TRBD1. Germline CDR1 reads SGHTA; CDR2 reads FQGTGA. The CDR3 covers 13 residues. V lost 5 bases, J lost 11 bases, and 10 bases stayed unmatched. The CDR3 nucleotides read TGTGCCAGCAGCGCGGACAGGGTATCGTCGGCTTTCTTT. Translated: CASSADRVSSAFF.

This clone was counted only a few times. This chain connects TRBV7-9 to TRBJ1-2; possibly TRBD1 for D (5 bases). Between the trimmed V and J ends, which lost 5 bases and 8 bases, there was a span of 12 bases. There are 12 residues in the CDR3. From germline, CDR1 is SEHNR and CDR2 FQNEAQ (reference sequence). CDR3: CASSQVGGGYTF. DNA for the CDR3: TGTGCCAGCAGCCAGGTCGGGGGAGGCTACACCTTC.

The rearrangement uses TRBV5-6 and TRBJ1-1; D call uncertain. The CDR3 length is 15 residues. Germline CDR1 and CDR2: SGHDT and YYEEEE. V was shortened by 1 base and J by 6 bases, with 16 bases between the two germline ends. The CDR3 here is CASSLLTRSGAEAFF. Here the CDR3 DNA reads TGTGCCAGCAGCTTGCTTACGAGAAGCGGAGCTGAAGCTTTCTTT. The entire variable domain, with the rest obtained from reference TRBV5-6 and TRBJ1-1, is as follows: DAGVTQSPTHLIKTRGQQVTLRCSPKSGHDTVSWYQQALGQGPQFIFQYYEEEERQRGNFPDRFSGHQFPNYSSELNVNALLLGDSALYLCASSLLTRSGAEAFFGQGTRLTVV.

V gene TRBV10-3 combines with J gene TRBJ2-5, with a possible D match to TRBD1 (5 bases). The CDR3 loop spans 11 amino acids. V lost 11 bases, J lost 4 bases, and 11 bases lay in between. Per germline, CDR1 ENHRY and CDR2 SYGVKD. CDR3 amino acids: CAAGRSETQYF. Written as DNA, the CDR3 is TGTGCCGCAGGGCGGTCAGAGACCCAGTACTTC.

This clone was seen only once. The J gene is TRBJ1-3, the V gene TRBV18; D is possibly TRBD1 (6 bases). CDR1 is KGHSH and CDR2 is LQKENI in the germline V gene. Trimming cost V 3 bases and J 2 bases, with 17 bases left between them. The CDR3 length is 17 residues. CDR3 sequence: CASSPNRGTPTGNTIYF. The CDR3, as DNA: TGTGCCAGCTCACCTAACAGAGGGACACCGACTGGAAACACCATATATTTT.

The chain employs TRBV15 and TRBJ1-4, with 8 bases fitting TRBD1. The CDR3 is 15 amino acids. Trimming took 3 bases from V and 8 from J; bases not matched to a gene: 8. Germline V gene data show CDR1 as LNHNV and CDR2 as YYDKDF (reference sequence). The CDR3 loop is CATSSTGGSFEKLFF. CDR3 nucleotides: TGTGCCACCAGCAGTACAGGGGGGTCATTCGAAAAACTGTTTTTT.

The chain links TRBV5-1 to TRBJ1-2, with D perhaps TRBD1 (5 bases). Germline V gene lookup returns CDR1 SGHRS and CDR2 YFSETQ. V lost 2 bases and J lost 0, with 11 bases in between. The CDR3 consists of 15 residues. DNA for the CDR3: TGCGCCAGCAGCTTAACCGGGGCTCCTAACTATGGCTACACCTTC. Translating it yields CASSLTGAPNYGYTF.

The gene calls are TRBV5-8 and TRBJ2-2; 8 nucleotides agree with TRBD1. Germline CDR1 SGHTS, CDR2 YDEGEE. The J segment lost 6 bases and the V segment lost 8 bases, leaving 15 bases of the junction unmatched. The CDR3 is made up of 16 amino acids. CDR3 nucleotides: TGTGCCAGGGGACGGACAGGGAGGCAAGGCGCCGGGGAGCTGTTTTTT. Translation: CARGRTGRQGAGELFF.

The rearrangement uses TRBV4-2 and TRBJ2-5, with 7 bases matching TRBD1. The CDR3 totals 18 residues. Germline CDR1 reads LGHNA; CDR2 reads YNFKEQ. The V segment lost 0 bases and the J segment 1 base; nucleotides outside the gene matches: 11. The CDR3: CASSQDPETGRSQETQYF. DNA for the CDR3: TGTGCCAGCAGCCAAGATCCCGAGACAGGGCGATCCCAAGAGACCCAGTACTTC.

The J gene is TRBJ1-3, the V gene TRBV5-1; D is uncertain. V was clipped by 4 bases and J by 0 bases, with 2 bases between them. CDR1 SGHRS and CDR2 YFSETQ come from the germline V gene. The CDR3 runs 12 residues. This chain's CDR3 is CASSDSGNTIYF. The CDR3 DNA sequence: TGCGCCAGCAGCGACTCTGGAAACACCATATATTTT.

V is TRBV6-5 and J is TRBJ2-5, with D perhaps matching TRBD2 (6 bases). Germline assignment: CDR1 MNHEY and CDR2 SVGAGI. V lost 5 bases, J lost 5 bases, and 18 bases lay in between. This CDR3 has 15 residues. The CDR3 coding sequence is TGTGCCAGCAGTGCGGGACGAAATAGGCTGGAGACCCAGTACTTC. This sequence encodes CASSAGRNRLETQYF.

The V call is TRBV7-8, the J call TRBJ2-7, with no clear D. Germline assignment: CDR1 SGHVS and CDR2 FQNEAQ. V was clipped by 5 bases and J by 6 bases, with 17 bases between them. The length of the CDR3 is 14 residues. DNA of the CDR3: TGTGCCAGCAGCCCGGGCCCAATTGTAGGCGAGCAGTACTTC. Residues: CASSPGPIVGEQYF.